This TCR beta chain emerged from a study of blood T cell repertoires in COVID-19 (dated by TCRdb to about 2020). For the wider study: The collaborator samples originated in the United States, Italy and Spain and spanned the acute and convalescent phases of COVID-19. HLA class I and class II types, where available, came from metadata supplied by the sample provider rather than from assay-based typing. The dataset comprised deeply sampled blood TCRbeta repertoires from subjects exposed to, actively infected with, or recovered from COVID-19. Samples were obtained from the ongoing ImmuneRACE study (first 160 participants) and from about 1,300 subjects provided by 6 global collaborators. Nearly every sample came with metadata listing a de-identified subject ID, COVID-19 status, age in years and sex. A freely available public database, intended as a resource for researchers studying the immune response to SARS-CoV-2, is where the repertoires were released. The prospective study material was composed of cDNA or gDNA derived from T cells, B-cell-depleted T cells, or PBMCs. General conclusions and limits of the study: The amount of clinical and demographic metadata varied by source and participant and was provided uncurated.

The immunoSEQ Assay, a bias-controlled multiplex PCR, was used to amplify TCRbeta CDR3 regions from genomic DNA. Under the source paper's analysis protocol: The number of nucleated cells in each sample was estimated from the amplification of reference gene primers within the assay. Sequence reads were collapsed and filtered to measure the absolute abundance of every unique TCRbeta CDR3 rearrangement. For each sample, productive Simpson clonality was calculated as the square root of Simpson's diversity index over productive rearrangements. Held by TCRdb, this immuneACCESS table contains in-frame sequences only and omits some clones. Under half of the omission traces to an unresolved V gene where checked; the cause of the rest is unknown. V and J calls and clone size are copied from that table; D and trimming were computed from the DNA. This sample gives under 450,000 clones in total; roughly 87% of them show up just once. The ten biggest clones cover 2.5% to 3.5% of the sample.

On this clone: Its antigen has not been determined. No per-base quality is available; no much larger clone lies one base away.

Enrolling through a virtual design, the prospective study's participants ranged in age from roughly 18 to 100 years and lived across roughly 23 United States geographic areas. Cohort assignment in the prospective study relied on participant-reported clinical history from a screening survey and a study questionnaire. Recovered participants in ImmuneRACE Cohort 3 were defined as having two consecutive negative NP/OP PCR tests, clearance from a healthcare professional, or resolution of symptoms. Mobile phlebotomists in the prospective study collected whole blood, serum and a nasopharyngeal or oropharyngeal swab from every participant. Prospective study participants could optionally give additional blood draws and questionnaires over an approximately 2-month period. Prospective study blood samples were shipped either frozen or at room temperature before DNA extraction. The CDR3 contains 16 residues, cysteine and phenylalanine counted. The only DNA kept is the CDR3, 48 bases in frame from the first base. V is clipped by 4 bases and J by 0 bases, and the sequence between their germline boundaries is 12 bases long. The germline V gene specifies KGHSH as CDR1 and LQKENI as CDR2.

Input material: PBMCs or T cells enriched from blood (not recorded which). The sequence is built from TRBV18 and TRBJ2-2, with the D gene too uncertain to name. This sequence was found in a woman in her 30s who had recovered from COVID-19. CDR3 protein: CASSLNEAANTGELFF. Here is the DNA: TGTGCCAGCTCACTGAATGAGGCGGCGAACACCGGGGAGCTGTTTTTT. The full variable domain, with segments outside the CDR3 supplied by the reference TRBV18 and TRBJ2-2 proteins, appears as NAGVMQNPRHLVRRRGQEARLRCSPMKGHSHVYWYRQLPEEGLKFMVYLQKENIIDESGMPKERFSAEFPKEGPSILRIQQVVRGDSAAYFCASSLNEAANTGELFFGEGSRLTVL.